The present T cell receptor beta chain was sequenced within a study of blood T cell repertoires in COVID-19. On the study more broadly: There were acute and convalescent COVID-19 samples, and they came from the United States, Italy and Spain. T cells, B-cell-depleted T cells, or PBMCs supplied cDNA or gDNA.

Authors' methods: Amplifying reference gene primers gave estimates of nucleated cell counts. Using immunoSEQ multiplex PCR, the repertoire was profiled, and TCRdb retains in-frame clones only, with some absent. Clone size and V and J calls were adopted from that table, with D and trimming inferred from the DNA. The sample consists of about 150,000 clones, under 85% of them appearing once. The clonotype comes from a man in his fifties with active or convalescent COVID-19. Sequencing was done on a sample of peripheral blood.

The DNA for the CDR3 is TGTGCCGGCCTAGCGGCCTACAATGAGCAGTTCTTC. Translating gives CAGLAAYNEQFF. This chain connects TRBV6-5 to TRBJ2-1, with 7 bases lining up with TRBD2. V shed 11 bases and J 2 bases; nucleotides not matched to a gene: 3. The CDR3 length is 12 residues. Germline-derived CDR1 and CDR2 are MNHEY and SVGAGI.